This T cell receptor beta chain is from a study of metastatic and nonmetastatic thyroid tumors. None of the patients had undergone any treatment ahead of thyroid surgery. TCRdb recomputed clones from the PCR reads via MiXCR. Of 17,000 or so clones listed, 25% to 30% are singletons. The CDR3 totals 12 residues. Germline loops: CDR1 GTSNPN, CDR2 SVGIG (reference sequence). V lost 1 base to trimming and J lost 2 bases, with 6 bases between them. By proportion, this clone is large. The chain joins TRBV30 to TRBJ2-7; D gene uncertain. This sequence was found in a female donor with papillary thyroid cancer or a benign thyroid nodule (not recorded which). Some clones in this sample may be carry-over from other donors' samples. The specimen sequenced was adjacent normal tissue. CDR3 protein: CAWSDETYEQYF. The CDR3 DNA reads as TGTGCCTGGAGTGACGAGACCTACGAGCAGTACTTC.